This TCR beta chain derives from a study of blood T cell repertoires in COVID-19. Study in general: Italy, Spain and the United States were the sources of the convalescent and acute COVID-19 samples. T cells, B-cell-depleted T cells, or PBMCs supplied cDNA or gDNA.

With 6 bases clipped from V and 5 bases from J, the junction kept 8 bases outside the gene matches. Germline V gene data show CDR1 as MNHNY and CDR2 as SVGAGI (reference sequence). CDR3 length: 14 amino acids. Original handling: Reference gene primers were amplified, and this amplification served to estimate nucleated cell counts. Only in-frame clones appear in the TCRdb table, and some are missing; sequencing was by immunoSEQ multiplex PCR. V and J calls and clone size are those listed in that table; D and trimming were worked out from the DNA. The sample contains about 130,000 clones, 70% to 80% of which appear only once.

The rearrangement joins TRBV6-6 to TRBJ2-3; the match to TRBD2 covers 7 bases. This sequence was found in a human donor in a cohort sampled during active COVID-19. The sample consisted of peripheral blood. The CDR3: CASRMVLAEDTQYF. CDR3 DNA sequence: TGTGCCAGCAGGATGGTGCTAGCGGAAGATACGCAGTATTTT.